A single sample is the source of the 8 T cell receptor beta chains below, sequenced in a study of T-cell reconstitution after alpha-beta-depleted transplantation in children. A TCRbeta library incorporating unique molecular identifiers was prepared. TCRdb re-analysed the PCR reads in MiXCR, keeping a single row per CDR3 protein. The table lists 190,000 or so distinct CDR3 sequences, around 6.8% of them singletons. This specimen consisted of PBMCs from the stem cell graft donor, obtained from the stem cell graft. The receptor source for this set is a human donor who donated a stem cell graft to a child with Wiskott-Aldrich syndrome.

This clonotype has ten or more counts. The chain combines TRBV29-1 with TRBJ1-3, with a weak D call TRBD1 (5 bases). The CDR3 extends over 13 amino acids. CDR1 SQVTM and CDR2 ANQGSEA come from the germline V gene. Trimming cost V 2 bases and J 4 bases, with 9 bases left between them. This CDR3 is CSVETTEGNTIYF. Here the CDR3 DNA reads TGCAGCGTTGAAACGACAGAGGGAAACACCATATATTTT.

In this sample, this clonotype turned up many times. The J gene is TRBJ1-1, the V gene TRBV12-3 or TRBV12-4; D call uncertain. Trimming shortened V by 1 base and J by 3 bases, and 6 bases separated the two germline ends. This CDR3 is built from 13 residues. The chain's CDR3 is CASSLELHTEAFF. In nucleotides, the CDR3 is TGTGCCAGCAGTTTAGAGTTACACACTGAAGCTTTCTTT.

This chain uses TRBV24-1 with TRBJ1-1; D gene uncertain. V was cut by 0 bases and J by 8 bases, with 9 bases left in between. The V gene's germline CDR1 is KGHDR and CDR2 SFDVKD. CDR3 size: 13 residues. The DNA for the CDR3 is TGTGCCACCAGTGATTTGGGCAACCAAGAAGCTTTCTTT. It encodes CATSDLGNQEAFF.

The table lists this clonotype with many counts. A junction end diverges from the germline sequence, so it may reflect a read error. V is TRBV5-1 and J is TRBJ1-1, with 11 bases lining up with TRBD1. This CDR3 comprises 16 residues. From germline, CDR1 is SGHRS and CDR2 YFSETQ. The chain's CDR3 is CASSTGTGGVNIEAFF. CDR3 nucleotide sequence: TGCGCCAGCAGCACCGGGACAGGGGGTGTGAACATTGAAGCTTTCTTT.

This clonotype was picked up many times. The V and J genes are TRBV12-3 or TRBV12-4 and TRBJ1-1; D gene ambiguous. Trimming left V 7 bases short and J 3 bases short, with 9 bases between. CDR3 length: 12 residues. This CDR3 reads CASTKGYTEAFF. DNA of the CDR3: TGTGCCAGCACCAAAGGGTACACTGAAGCTTTCTTT.

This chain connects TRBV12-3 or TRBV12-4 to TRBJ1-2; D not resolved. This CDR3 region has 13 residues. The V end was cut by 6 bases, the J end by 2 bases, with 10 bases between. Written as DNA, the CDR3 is TGTGCCAGCAGCCCTCAGGAAAACTATGGCTACACCTTC. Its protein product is CASSPQENYGYTF.

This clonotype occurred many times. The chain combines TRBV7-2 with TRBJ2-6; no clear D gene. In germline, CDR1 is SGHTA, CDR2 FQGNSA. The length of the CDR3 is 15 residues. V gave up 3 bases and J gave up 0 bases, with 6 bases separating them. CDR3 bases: TGTGCCAGCAGCTTTCCAGTCTCTGGGGCCAACGTCCTGACTTTC. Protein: CASSFPVSGANVLTF.

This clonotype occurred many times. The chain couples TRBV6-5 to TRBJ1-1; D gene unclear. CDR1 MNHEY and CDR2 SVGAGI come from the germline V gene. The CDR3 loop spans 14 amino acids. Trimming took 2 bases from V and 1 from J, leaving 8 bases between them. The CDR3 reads CASSYREGNTEAFF. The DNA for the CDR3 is TGTGCCAGCAGTTACAGGGAGGGGAACACTGAAGCTTTCTTT.